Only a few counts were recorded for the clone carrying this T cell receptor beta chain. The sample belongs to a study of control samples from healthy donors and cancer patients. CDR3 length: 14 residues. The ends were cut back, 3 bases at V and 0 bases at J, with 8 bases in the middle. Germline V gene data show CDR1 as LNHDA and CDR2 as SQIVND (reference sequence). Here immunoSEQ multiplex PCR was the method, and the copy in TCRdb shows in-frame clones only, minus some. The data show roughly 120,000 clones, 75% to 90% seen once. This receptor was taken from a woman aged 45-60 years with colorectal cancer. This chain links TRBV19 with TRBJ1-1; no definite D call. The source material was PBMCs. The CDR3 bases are TGTGCCAGTAGTATGAGGGCCGTGAACACTGAAGCTTTCTTT. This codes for CASSMRAVNTEAFF.